The rows below give T cell receptor beta chains drawn from one sample of a study of blood T cell repertoires in COVID-19. Using immunoSEQ multiplex PCR, the repertoire was profiled, and TCRdb retains in-frame clones only, with some absent. The table records 160,000 or so clones, 70% to 90% of them present only once. Sequencing was done on a sample of peripheral blood. Receptors were obtained from a man aged 35 to 55 with acute or convalescent COVID-19. The CDR3 runs from the conserved cysteine through the conserved F or W. Fields, in order: V gene, CDR3 protein.

TRBV29-1 CSVVTAGGSYEQYF
TRBV19 CASSIEQRLNTEAFF
TRBV30 CAWSVQEGLEQYF
TRBV13 CASSPRTGADGYTF
TRBV7-2 CASSLGSRRDTQYF
TRBV4-2 CASSQEPRPPGNTIYF
TRBV18 CASSPTRADTEAFF
TRBV18 CASSPMDRVGEQYF
TRBV12-5 CASGLAPLLAGGPAAYEQYF
TRBV6-4 CASSSGENTEAFF
TRBV19 CASSSPQGYTQPQHF
TRBV6-5 CASSPVGTGGLFF
TRBV7-9 CASSSGEYEQYF
TRBV4-3 CASSQGSGNTEAFF